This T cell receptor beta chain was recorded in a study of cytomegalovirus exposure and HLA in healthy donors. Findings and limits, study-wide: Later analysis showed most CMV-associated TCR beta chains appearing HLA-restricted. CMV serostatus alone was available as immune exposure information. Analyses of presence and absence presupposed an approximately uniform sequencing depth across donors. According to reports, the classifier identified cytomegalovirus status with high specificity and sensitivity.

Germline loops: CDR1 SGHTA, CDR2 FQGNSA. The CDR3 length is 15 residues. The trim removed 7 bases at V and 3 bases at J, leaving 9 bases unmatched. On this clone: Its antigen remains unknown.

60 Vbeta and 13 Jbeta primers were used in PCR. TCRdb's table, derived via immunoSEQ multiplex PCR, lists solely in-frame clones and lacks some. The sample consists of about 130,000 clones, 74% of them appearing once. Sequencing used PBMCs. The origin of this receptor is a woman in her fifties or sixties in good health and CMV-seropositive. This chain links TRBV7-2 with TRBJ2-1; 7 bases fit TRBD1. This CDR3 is CASNVYGTVYNEQFF. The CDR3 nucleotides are TGTGCCAGCAACGTGTATGGGACAGTCTACAATGAGCAGTTCTTC.